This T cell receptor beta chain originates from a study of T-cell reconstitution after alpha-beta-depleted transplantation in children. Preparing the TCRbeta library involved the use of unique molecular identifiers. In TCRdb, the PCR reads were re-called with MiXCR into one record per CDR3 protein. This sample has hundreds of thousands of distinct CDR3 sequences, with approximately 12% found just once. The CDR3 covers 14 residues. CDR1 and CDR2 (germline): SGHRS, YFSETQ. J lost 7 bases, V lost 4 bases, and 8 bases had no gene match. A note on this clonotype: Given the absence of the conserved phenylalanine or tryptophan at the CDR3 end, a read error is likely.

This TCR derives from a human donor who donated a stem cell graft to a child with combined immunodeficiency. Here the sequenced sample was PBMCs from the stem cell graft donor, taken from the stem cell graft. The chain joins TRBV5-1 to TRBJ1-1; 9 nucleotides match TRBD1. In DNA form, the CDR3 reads TGCGCCAGCAGCAAGACAGGGGGAGAGAATGAAGCTTTCTGT. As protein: CASSKTGGENEAFC.